The 10 T cell receptor beta chains below come from one sample, sequenced in a study of T cells in Graves' hyperthyroidism and ophthalmopathy. Using RNA transcripts as the source, TCR beta CDR3 regions were amplified. The HTBI set primed first-round TCR CDR3 RT-PCR. TCRdb re-analysed the multiplex PCR reads in MiXCR, keeping a single row per CDR3 protein. The sample gives about 700,000 distinct CDR3 sequences, about 14% of which show up once; 9.5% to 13% is in the top ten. The sample comprised blood. The receptors derive from a woman aged 18 to 35 with Graves' hyperthyroidism.

V usage is TRBV6-6 and J usage is TRBJ2-1; TRBD2 matches 9 bases. Germline trimming cut 0 bases from V and 5 bases from J; bases unmatched to any gene: 5. The CDR3 contains 16 residues. The V gene's germline CDR1 is MNHNY and CDR2 SVGAGI (reference sequence). The CDR3 coding sequence is TGTGCCAGCAGTTACTCGCGCGGGAGGGCCAACAATGAGCAGTTCTTC. Protein sequence: CASSYSRGRANNEQFF.

This clonotype was seen at least ten times. The V and J genes are TRBV6-2 or TRBV6-3 and TRBJ2-1; 9 nucleotides line up with TRBD2. Looked up from germline, CDR1 is MNHEY and CDR2 is SVGEGT. V was pared by 3 bases and J by 6 bases, with 12 bases of the junction left unmatched. This CDR3 has 17 residues. The CDR3 DNA sequence: TGTGCCAGCAGTTATGGAAACGTAGCGGGAGCAGGCAATGAGCAGTTCTTC. Translation: CASSYGNVAGAGNEQFF.

This chain uses TRBV7-3 with TRBJ2-3; D possibly corresponds to TRBD1 (5 bases). CDR1 is SGHTA, CDR2 FQGTGA, per germline. The CDR3 has 17 amino acids. Trimming left V 1 base short and J 0 bases short, with 14 bases between. The CDR3 nucleotides are TGTGCCAGCAGCTTAAAGGGGATGTGGAATAGCACAGATACGCAGTATTTT. Its protein product is CASSLKGMWNSTDTQYF.

The chain joins TRBV13 to TRBJ2-7; 15 bases are a match to TRBD2. This CDR3 is 19 amino acids long. The germline CDR1 and CDR2 sequences are PRHDT and FYEKMQ (reference sequence). Trimming removed 1 base from V and 7 bases from J; junction bases left unmatched: 14. The CDR3 bases are TGTGCCAGCAGCTTAGCCTACTACGGACTAGCGGGAGGGCCGGGGGAGCAGTACTTC. Translation: CASSLAYYGLAGGPGEQYF. The full variable domain, rest sourced from reference TRBV13 and TRBJ2-7, is AAGVIQSPRHLIKEKRETATLKCYPIPRHDTVYWYQQGPGQDPQFLISFYEKMQSDKGSIPDRFSAQQFSDYHSELNMSSLELGDSALYFCASSLAYYGLAGGPGEQYFGPGTRLTVT.

The V call is TRBV27, the J call TRBJ2-1, with D possibly being TRBD2 (5 bases). Per germline, CDR1 MNHEY and CDR2 SMNVEV (reference sequence). This CDR3 contains 15 residues. V was pared by 3 bases and J by 7 bases, with 16 bases between. CDR3 sequence reads: CASSLGDGFGNEQFF. DNA for the CDR3: TGTGCCAGCAGTTTGGGAGACGGGTTTGGGAATGAGCAGTTCTTC.

At least ten counts were recorded for this clonotype. The gene calls are TRBV28 and TRBJ1-1; maybe TRBD1 (6 bases). Trimming left V 5 bases short and J 1 base short, with 14 bases between. CDR1 is MDHEN and CDR2 is SYDVKM in the germline V gene. The CDR3 is 15 amino acids. The CDR3 loop is CASSTRTASNTEAFF. CDR3 DNA sequence: TGTGCCAGCAGTACACGGACAGCTTCGAACACTGAAGCTTTCTTT.

The rearrangement links TRBV19 to TRBJ2-1; 8 bases map to TRBD2. Trimming cost V 4 bases and J 6 bases; bases outside gene matches: 8. The CDR3 loop spans 15 amino acids. Per germline, CDR1 LNHDA and CDR2 SQIVND (reference sequence). CDR3 protein: CASSTEREKFNEQFF. The CDR3 region has the DNA TGTGCCAGTAGTACCGAGCGGGAGAAGTTCAATGAGCAGTTCTTC.

This clonotype was observed many times. The chain couples TRBV6-1 to TRBJ2-1, with D perhaps matching TRBD2 (5 bases). V was pared by 8 bases and J by 3 bases, with 29 bases between. The CDR3 runs 19 residues. CDR1 is MNHNS, CDR2 SASEGT, per germline. The CDR3 DNA is TGTGCCAGCCCAAGTCTTTCGGGAATGGACCGCAACTACTACAATGAGCAGTTCTTC. This encodes CASPSLSGMDRNYYNEQFF.

Concerning this clonotype itself: This may be a read error, as it is one base from a much larger clone. The conserved final phenylalanine or tryptophan is absent from the CDR3, which likely points to a read error. The chain recombines TRBV18 with TRBJ2-7; TRBD1 aligns across 10 bases. The CDR3 has 15 residues. The germline V gene has CDR1 KGHSH and CDR2 LQKENI. V was clipped by 3 bases and J by 3 bases; unmatched bases: 5. CDR3 sequence (DNA): TGTGCCAGCTCACCCCCCGACAGGGGGCTCTACGAGCAGTACCTC. Encoded protein: CASSPPDRGLYEQYL.

This clonotype was seen only a few times. The chain combines TRBV30 with TRBJ2-5, with D hard to call. This CDR3 contains 11 residues. Germline V gene sequence: CDR1 GTSNPN, CDR2 SVGIG (reference sequence). V shed 3 bases and J shed 7 bases, with 9 bases lying between them. Written as DNA, the CDR3 is TGTGCCTGGAGCCCTTTAAGGACCCAGTACTTC. Translating it yields CAWSPLRTQYF. The whole variable domain, filled in from reference TRBV30 and TRBJ2-5, reads SQTIHQWPATLVQPVGSPLSLECTVEGTSNPNLYWYRQAAGRGLQLLFYSVGIGQISSEVPQNLSASRPQDRQFILSSKKLLLSDSGFYLCAWSPLRTQYFGPGTRLLVL.